The 8 T cell receptor beta chains presented below share a single source sample, sequenced in a study of shared clonotypes between healthy human individuals. Profiling relied on immunoSEQ multiplex PCR, and the TCRdb table lists in-frame clones only, not all of them. This sample has fewer than 1.8 million clones; about 98.5% occur once, and the top ten carry 0.36%. Material: naive CD4+ T cells sorted from blood. Specified subset: CD45RA+ positively selected. The receptors stem from a man in his thirties or forties in good health.

V gene TRBV27 combines with J gene TRBJ2-7; TRBD2 might be the D (6 bases). This CDR3 spans 14 amino acids. The V gene's germline CDR1 is MNHEY and CDR2 SMNVEV (reference sequence). V lost 3 bases and J 6 bases, leaving 15 bases between the germline ends. The CDR3 coding sequence is TGTGCCAGCAGTTTCCGTCCGGGAGAGGTCGAGCAGTACTTC. It encodes CASSFRPGEVEQYF.

J is TRBJ2-7 and V is TRBV7-9; TRBD1 matches at 7 bases. Germline V gene lookup returns CDR1 SEHNR and CDR2 FQNEAQ (reference sequence). This CDR3 is built from 14 residues. Trimming cost V 5 bases and J 3 bases; bases outside gene matches: 7. The CDR3 nucleotides are TGTGCCAGCAGCCACCAGACAGGGAACTACGAGCAGTACTTC. Its translation: CASSHQTGNYEQYF.

The V gene is TRBV4-1, the J gene TRBJ2-1; the match to TRBD2 covers 8 bases. Germline V gene sequence: CDR1 MGHRA, CDR2 YSYEKL. V was clipped by 1 base and J by 6 bases; unmatched bases: 8. The length of the CDR3 is 16 residues. DNA of the CDR3: TGCGCCAGCAGCCAAGTTCCGGGAGGGGTGGGCAATGAGCAGTTCTTC. Its protein is CASSQVPGGVGNEQFF.

The chain is built from TRBV7-8 and TRBJ2-2; tentative D call: TRBD1 (6 bases). CDR1 SGHVS and CDR2 FQNEAQ come from the germline V gene. The CDR3 covers 15 residues. Trimming stripped 3 bases from V and 0 bases from J, with 8 bases between. The CDR3 reads CASSFRTANTGELFF. The CDR3 DNA is TGTGCCAGCAGCTTCCGGACAGCGAACACCGGGGAGCTGTTTTTT.

The chain is built from TRBV7-2 and TRBJ2-7; D ambiguous. This CDR3 spans 14 amino acids. The V gene's germline CDR1 is SGHTA and CDR2 FQGNSA. V was shortened by 0 bases and J by 4 bases, with 10 bases between the two germline ends. This CDR3 is CASSLATANYEQYF. Written as DNA, the CDR3 is TGTGCCAGCAGCTTAGCCACAGCAAATTACGAGCAGTACTTC.

The chain employs TRBV27 and TRBJ2-1; 10 positions agree with TRBD1. From germline, CDR1 is MNHEY and CDR2 SMNVEV (reference sequence). Germline trimming cut 4 bases from V and 9 bases from J; bases unmatched to any gene: 9. The CDR3 is made up of 15 amino acids. Here the CDR3 reads CASSYWDRGGGEQFF. In DNA, the CDR3 is TGTGCCAGCAGTTATTGGGACAGGGGCGGTGGTGAGCAGTTCTTC.

This clone occurred once. The genes are TRBV9 and TRBJ1-4, with 10 bases aligning to TRBD1. The V gene end was trimmed by 4 bases and the J gene end by 7 bases; junction bases not matched to a gene: 13. Germline V gene data show CDR1 as SGDLS and CDR2 as YYNGEE. CDR3 length: 17 residues. The CDR3 region has the DNA TGTGCCAGCAGCCCGGGGGACAGGGGACGTAGTGGTGAAAAACTGTTTTTT. Amino acids: CASSPGDRGRSGEKLFF.

The sample holds one count of this clone. This chain links TRBV5-1 with TRBJ2-3, with D unclear. Germline V gives CDR1 SGHRS, CDR2 YFSETQ. V lost 2 bases to trimming and J lost 4 bases, with 11 bases between them. The CDR3 extends over 14 amino acids. CDR3: CASSFEPGPDTQYF. The CDR3 bases are TGCGCCAGCAGCTTTGAACCCGGGCCAGATACGCAGTATTTT.